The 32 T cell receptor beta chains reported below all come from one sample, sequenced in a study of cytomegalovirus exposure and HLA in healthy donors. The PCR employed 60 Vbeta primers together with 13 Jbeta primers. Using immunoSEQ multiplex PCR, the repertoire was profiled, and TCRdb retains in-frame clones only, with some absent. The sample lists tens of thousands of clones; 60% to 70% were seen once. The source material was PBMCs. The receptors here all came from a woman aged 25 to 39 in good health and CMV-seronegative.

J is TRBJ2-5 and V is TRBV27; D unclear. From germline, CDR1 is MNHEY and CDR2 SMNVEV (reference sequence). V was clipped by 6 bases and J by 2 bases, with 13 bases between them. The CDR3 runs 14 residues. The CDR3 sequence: CASSPTYIQETQYF. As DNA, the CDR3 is TGTGCCAGCAGCCCGACATATATTCAAGAGACCCAGTACTTC.

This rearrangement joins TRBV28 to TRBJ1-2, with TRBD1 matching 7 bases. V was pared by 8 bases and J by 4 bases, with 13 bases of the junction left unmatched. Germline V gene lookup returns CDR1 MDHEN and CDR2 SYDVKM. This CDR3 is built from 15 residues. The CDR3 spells CASGTTGVGGYGYTF. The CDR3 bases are TGTGCCAGCGGAACTACAGGGGTGGGCGGCTATGGCTACACCTTC.

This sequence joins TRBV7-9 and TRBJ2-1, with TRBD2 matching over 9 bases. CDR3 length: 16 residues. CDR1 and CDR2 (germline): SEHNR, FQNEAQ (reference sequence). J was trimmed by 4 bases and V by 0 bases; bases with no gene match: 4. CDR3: CASSLASAGGYNEQFF. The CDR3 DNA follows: TGTGCCAGCAGCTTAGCCAGTGCGGGAGGGTACAATGAGCAGTTCTTC.

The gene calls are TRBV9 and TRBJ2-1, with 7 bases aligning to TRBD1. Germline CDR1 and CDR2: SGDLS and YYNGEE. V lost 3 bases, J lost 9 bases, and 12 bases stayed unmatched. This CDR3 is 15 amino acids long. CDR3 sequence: CASSGTGAWASEQFF. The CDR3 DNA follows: TGTGCCAGCAGCGGAACAGGGGCCTGGGCCTCTGAGCAGTTCTTC.

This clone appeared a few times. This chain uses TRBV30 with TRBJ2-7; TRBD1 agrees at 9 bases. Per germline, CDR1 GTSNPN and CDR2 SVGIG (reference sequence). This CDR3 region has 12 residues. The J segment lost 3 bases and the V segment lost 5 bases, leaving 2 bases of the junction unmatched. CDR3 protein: CAWGTGNYEQYF. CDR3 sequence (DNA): TGTGCCTGGGGGACAGGGAACTACGAGCAGTACTTC.

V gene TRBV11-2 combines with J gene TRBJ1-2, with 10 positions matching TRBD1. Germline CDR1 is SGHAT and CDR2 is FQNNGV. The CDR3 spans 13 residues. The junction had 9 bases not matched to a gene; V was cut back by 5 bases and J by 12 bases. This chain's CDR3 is CASSPDRGRDHTF. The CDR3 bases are TGTGCCAGCAGCCCCGACAGGGGGCGAGACCACACCTTC.

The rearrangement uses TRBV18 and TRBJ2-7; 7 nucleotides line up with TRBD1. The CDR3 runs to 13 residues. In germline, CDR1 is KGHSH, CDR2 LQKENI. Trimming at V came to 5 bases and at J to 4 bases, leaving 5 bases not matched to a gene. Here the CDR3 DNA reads TGTGCCAGCTCATACGGGACAGATTACGAGCAGTACTTC. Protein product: CASSYGTDYEQYF.

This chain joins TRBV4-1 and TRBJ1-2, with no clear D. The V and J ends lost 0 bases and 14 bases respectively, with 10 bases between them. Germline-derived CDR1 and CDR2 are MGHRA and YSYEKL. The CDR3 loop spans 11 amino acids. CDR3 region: CASSQDSVETF. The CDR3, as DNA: TGCGCCAGCAGCCAAGATTCGGTCGAAACCTTC.

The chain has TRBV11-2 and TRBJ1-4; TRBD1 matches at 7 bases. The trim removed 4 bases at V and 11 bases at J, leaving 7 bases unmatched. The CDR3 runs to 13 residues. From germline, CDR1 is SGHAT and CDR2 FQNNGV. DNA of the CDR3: TGTGCCAGCAGCTATCCGGGACAGAGTAAACTGTTTTTT. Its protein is CASSYPGQSKLFF.

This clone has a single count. Written as DNA, the CDR3 is TGCGCCAGCAGTCAAAAAGACACCGCCTACGAGCAGTACTTC. Its protein product is CASSQKDTAYEQYF. The chain is built from TRBV23-1 and TRBJ2-7; no clear D gene. TRBV23-1 is identified as an open reading frame with a role that is uncertain. V lost 2 bases and J 2 bases, leaving 10 bases between the germline ends. The length of the CDR3 is 14 residues.

The CDR3 DNA reads TGTGCCAGCAGTCCCTGGGGACTAGCGGGCGACAGCACAGATACGCAGTATTTT. It specifies CASSPWGLAGDSTDTQYF. J is TRBJ2-3 and V is TRBV28, with 12 bases aligning to TRBD2. This CDR3 contains 18 residues. Germline CDR1 and CDR2: MDHEN and SYDVKM. With 5 bases clipped from V and 0 bases from J, the junction kept 9 bases outside the gene matches.

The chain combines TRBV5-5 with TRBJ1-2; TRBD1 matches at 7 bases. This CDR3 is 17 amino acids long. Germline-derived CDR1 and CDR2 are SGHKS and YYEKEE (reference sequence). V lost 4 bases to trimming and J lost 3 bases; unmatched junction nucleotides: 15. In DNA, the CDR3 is TGTGCCAGCAGCACCTACAGACAGGGCAGGGCTGACTATGGCTACACCTTC. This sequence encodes CASSTYRQGRADYGYTF.

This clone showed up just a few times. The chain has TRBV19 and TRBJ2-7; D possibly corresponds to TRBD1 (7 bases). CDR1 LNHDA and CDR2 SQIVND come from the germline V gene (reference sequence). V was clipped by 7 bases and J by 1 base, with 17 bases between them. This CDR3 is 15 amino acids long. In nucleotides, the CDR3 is TGTGCCAGTAAGGAACAGGGGAGGTTGTCCTACGAGCAGTACTTC. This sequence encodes CASKEQGRLSYEQYF.

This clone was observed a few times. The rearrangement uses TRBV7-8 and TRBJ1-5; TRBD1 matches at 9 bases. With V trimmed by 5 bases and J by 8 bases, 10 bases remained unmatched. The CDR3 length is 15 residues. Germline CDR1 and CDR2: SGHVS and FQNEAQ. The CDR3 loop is CASSVVRDRAKPQHF. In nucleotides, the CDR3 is TGTGCCAGCAGCGTCGTCCGGGACAGGGCGAAGCCCCAGCATTTT.

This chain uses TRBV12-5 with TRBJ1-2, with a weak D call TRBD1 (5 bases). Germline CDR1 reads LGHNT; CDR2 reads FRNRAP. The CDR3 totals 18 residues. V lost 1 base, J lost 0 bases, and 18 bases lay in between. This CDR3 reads CASGLGAGGRGANYGYTF. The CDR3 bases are TGTGCTAGTGGTTTGGGAGCGGGAGGGAGAGGGGCTAACTATGGCTACACCTTC.

CDR3 sequence: CASSPRLAARGEQFF. The CDR3 DNA reads as TGTGCCAGCAGCCCCAGGCTAGCGGCTAGAGGTGAGCAGTTCTTC. The rearrangement joins TRBV7-3 to TRBJ2-1, with TRBD2 matching over 7 bases. CDR1 is SGHTA and CDR2 is FQGTGA in the germline V gene. The CDR3 is 15 amino acids. Trimming cost V 5 bases and J 9 bases; bases outside gene matches: 13.

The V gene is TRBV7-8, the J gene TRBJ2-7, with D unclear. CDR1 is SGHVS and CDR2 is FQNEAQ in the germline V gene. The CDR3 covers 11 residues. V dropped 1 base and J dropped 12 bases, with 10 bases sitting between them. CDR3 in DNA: TGTGCCAGCAGCTTAGGAGTCTTTTGGTACTTC. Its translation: CASSLGVFWYF.

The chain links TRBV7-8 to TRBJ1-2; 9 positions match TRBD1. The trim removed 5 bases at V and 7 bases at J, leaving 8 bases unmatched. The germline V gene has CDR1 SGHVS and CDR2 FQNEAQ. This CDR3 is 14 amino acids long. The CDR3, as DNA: TGTGCCAGCAGCCTACTTACGACAGGGGGTGGCTACACCTTC. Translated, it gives CASSLLTTGGGYTF.

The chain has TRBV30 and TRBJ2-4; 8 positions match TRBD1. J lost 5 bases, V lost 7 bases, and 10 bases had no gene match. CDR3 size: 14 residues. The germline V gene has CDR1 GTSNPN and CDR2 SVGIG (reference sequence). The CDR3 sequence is CAFWTGRFENIQYF. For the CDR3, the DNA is TGTGCCTTCTGGACAGGGCGTTTCGAAAACATTCAGTACTTC.

CDR3 DNA sequence: TGTGCCAGCAGAGCCGGGACAGGGACTGAAGCTTTCTTT. Translating gives CASRAGTGTEAFF. The V and J genes are TRBV11-2 and TRBJ1-1, with 9 bases fitting TRBD1. CDR1 SGHAT and CDR2 FQNNGV come from the germline V gene. This CDR3 has 13 amino acids. Trimming took 6 bases from V and 5 from J; bases not matched to a gene: 4.

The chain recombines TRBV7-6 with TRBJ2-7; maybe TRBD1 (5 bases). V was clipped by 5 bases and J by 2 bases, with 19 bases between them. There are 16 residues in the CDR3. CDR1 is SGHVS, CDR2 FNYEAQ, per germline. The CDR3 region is CASSPVQDTAPYEQYF. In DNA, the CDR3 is TGTGCCAGCAGCCCCGTACAGGACACAGCCCCCTACGAGCAGTACTTC.

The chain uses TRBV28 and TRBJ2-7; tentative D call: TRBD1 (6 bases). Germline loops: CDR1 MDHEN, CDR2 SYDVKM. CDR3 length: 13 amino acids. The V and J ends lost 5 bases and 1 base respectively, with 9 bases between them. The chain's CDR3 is CASSPGQSYEQYF. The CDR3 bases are TGTGCCAGCAGTCCCGGACAGTCCTACGAGCAGTACTTC.

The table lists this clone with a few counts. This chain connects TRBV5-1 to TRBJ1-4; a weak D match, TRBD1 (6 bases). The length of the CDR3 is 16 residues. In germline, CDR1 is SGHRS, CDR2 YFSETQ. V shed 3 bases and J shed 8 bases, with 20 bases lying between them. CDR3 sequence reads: CASSSTDSSQGEKLFF. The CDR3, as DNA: TGCGCCAGCAGCTCGACGGACAGTTCCCAGGGGGAAAAACTGTTTTTT. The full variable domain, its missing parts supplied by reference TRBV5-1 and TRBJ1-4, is KAGVTQTPRYLIKTRGQQVTLSCSPISGHRSVSWYQQTPGQGLQFLFEYFSETQRNKGNFPGRFSGRQFSNSRSEMNVSTLELGDSALYLCASSSTDSSQGEKLFFGSGTQLSVL.

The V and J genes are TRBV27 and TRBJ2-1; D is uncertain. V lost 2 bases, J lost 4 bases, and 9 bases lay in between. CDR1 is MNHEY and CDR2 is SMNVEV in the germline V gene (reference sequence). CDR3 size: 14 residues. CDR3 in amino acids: CASSLGPRYNEQFF. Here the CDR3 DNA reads TGTGCCAGCAGTTTAGGGCCGAGATACAATGAGCAGTTCTTC.

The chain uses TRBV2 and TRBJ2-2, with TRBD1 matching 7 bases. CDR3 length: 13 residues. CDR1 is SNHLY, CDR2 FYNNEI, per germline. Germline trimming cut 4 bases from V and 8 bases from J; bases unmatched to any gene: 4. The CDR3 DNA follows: TGTGCCAGCAGTGGGCGGACAGGAGGGGAGCTGTTTTTT. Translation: CASSGRTGGELFF.

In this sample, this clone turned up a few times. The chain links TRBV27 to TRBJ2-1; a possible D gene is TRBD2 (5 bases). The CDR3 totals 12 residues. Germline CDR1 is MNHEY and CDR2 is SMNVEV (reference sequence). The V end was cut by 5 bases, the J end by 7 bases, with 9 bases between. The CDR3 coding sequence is TGTGCCAGCAGTCCCCGGACTAATGAGCAGTTCTTC. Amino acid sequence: CASSPRTNEQFF.

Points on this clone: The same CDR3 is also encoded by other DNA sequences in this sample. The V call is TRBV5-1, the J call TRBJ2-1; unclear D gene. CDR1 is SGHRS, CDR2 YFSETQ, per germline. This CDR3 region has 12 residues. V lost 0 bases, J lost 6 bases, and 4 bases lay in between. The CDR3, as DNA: TGCGCCAGCAGCTTGGCCCTCAATGAGCAGTTCTTC. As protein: CASSLALNEQFF.

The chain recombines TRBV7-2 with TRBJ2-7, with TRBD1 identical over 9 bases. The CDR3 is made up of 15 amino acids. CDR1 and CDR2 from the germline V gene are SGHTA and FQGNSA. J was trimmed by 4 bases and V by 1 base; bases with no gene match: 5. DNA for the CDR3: TGTGCCAGCAGCTTAGGAGGGACAGGGTTTTACGAGCAGTACTTC. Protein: CASSLGGTGFYEQYF.

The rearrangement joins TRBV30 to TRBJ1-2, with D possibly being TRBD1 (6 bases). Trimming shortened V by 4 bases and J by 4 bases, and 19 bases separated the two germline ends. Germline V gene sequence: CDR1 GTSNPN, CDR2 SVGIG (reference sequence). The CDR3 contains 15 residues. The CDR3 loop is CAWTETGLLTYGYTF. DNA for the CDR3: TGTGCCTGGACGGAAACAGGGCTACTAACCTATGGCTACACCTTC.

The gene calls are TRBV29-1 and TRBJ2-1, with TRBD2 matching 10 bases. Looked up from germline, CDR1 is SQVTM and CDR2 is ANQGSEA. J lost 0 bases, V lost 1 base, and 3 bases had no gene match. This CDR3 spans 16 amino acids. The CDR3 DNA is TGCAGCGTTGAAGGAGAGCGGGGGGGCTCCTACAATGAGCAGTTCTTC. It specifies CSVEGERGGSYNEQFF.

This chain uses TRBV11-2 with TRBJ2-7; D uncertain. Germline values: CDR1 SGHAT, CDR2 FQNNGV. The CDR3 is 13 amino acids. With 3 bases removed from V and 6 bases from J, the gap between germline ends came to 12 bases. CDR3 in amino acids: CASSLVVTGEQYF. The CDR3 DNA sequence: TGTGCCAGCAGCTTGGTCGTAACCGGCGAGCAGTACTTC.

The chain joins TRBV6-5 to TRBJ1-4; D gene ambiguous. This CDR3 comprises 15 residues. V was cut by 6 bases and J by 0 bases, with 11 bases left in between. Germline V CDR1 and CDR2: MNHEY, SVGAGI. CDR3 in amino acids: CASSPGGATNEKLFF. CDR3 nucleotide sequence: TGTGCCAGCAGCCCCGGCGGTGCAACTAATGAAAAACTGTTTTTT.